These 29 T cell receptor beta chains were sequenced from one sample in a study of blood T cell repertoires in COVID-19. The table came from immunoSEQ multiplex PCR; TCRdb's copy has only in-frame clones and leaves some out. This sample yields about 59,000 clones, of which 79% are seen a single time; roughly 3.7% belongs to the top ten. Sequences were obtained from peripheral blood. The receptor set was obtained from a man aged 55-75 years with acute or convalescent COVID-19.

V gene TRBV6-5 combines with J gene TRBJ1-5, with 7 bases lining up with TRBD1. The CDR3 has 15 amino acids. V shed 7 bases, J shed 7 bases, and the junction held 13 bases outside the gene matches. Germline assignment: CDR1 MNHEY and CDR2 SVGAGI. In DNA form, the CDR3 reads TGTGCCAGCACATGGGACAGCTATGACGCGCAGCCCCAGCATTTT. Translating gives CASTWDSYDAQPQHF.

The J gene is TRBJ1-1, the V gene TRBV28; D uncertain. Germline V gene sequence: CDR1 MDHEN, CDR2 SYDVKM. The CDR3 consists of 15 residues. V lost 1 base and J 6 bases, leaving 15 bases between the germline ends. CDR3: CASSLSGSWRPEAFF. DNA for the CDR3: TGTGCCAGCAGTTTATCGGGATCTTGGAGGCCTGAAGCTTTCTTT.

The rearrangement links TRBV28 to TRBJ2-5, with 9 bases fitting TRBD1. The germline CDR1 and CDR2 sequences are MDHEN and SYDVKM. Trimming at V came to 3 bases and at J to 4 bases, leaving 9 bases not matched to a gene. The CDR3 spans 16 residues. DNA of the CDR3: TGTGCCAGCAGTTTGGCGGACAGGGGATGGGGAGAGACCCAGTACTTC. It encodes CASSLADRGWGETQYF.

This clone was picked up a small number of times. This chain uses TRBV19 with TRBJ2-1, with D possibly matching TRBD2 (6 bases). This CDR3 has 12 residues. Trimming stripped 7 bases from V and 9 bases from J, with 13 bases between. Germline CDR1 LNHDA, CDR2 SQIVND (reference sequence). In nucleotides, the CDR3 is TGTGCCAGTAACTTGGGAGGTTTTGAGCAGTTCTTC. Its translation is CASNLGGFEQFF.

The chain carries TRBV27 and TRBJ2-2; 8 nucleotides align to TRBD1. The length of the CDR3 is 14 residues. Trimming took 10 bases from V and 7 from J; bases not matched to a gene: 11. Germline CDR1 MNHEY, CDR2 SMNVEV (reference sequence). The CDR3 loop is CATSDRAAVGELFF. The CDR3 DNA is TGTGCCACATCGGACAGGGCGGCCGTCGGGGAGCTGTTTTTT.

V usage is TRBV6-5 and J usage is TRBJ1-1, with TRBD1 identical over 8 bases. Trimming cost V 5 bases and J 6 bases; bases outside gene matches: 11. CDR3 length: 15 amino acids. Germline lookup yields CDR1 MNHEY and CDR2 SVGAGI. CDR3 DNA sequence: TGTGCCAGCAGTCGTTCTACAGGGGGGGAGCCTGAAGCTTTCTTT. The encoded protein is CASSRSTGGEPEAFF.

The chain is built from TRBV4-1 and TRBJ1-1; D not resolved. In germline, CDR1 is MGHRA, CDR2 YSYEKL. The length of the CDR3 is 14 residues. V lost 9 bases, J lost 7 bases, and 21 bases lay in between. CDR3 in DNA: TGCGCCAGTCAGCCCTCGGAGGGATCGGGTGAAGCTTTCTTT. Its protein product is CASQPSEGSGEAFF.

DNA of the CDR3: TGTGCCAGCACCCTAAGTAGCGGGAGCTACGAGCAGTACTTC. This encodes CASTLSSGSYEQYF. The chain uses TRBV3-1 (or the pseudogene TRBV3-2) and TRBJ2-7; TRBD2 aligns across 9 bases. The germline V gene has CDR1 LGHDT and CDR2 YNNKEL (reference sequence). V was clipped by 7 bases and J by 3 bases; unmatched bases: 7. This CDR3 is built from 14 residues.

The chain recombines TRBV4-1 with TRBJ2-7; 10 bases are a match to TRBD1. The trim removed 1 base at V and 1 base at J, leaving 1 base unmatched. Germline values: CDR1 MGHRA, CDR2 YSYEKL. The CDR3 length is 15 residues. In DNA form, the CDR3 reads TGCGCCAGCAGCCAAGGACAGGGGGCTTCCTACGAGCAGTACTTC. The encoded protein is CASSQGQGASYEQYF.

V and J are TRBV9 and TRBJ1-1, with TRBD1 identical over 7 bases. V shed 3 bases, J shed 1 base, and the junction held 3 bases outside the gene matches. The CDR3 is 14 amino acids. Germline V lookup: CDR1 SGDLS, CDR2 YYNGEE. The CDR3 spells CASSADRSNTEAFF. Here the CDR3 DNA reads TGTGCCAGCAGCGCGGACAGGTCGAACACTGAAGCTTTCTTT.

The genes are TRBV7-6 and TRBJ1-2, with D perhaps matching TRBD1 (5 bases). Germline-derived CDR1 and CDR2 are SGHVS and FNYEAQ. CDR3 size: 21 residues. The V end lost 2 bases, the J end lost 2 bases, and 30 bases lay between the germline ends. Here the CDR3 DNA reads TGTGCCAGCAGCTTATTGCGTGCTTATTCGGGGGAAGACCCCCTAAACTATGGCTACACCTTC. It yields the protein CASSLLRAYSGEDPLNYGYTF. The full variable domain, with the rest looked up from reference TRBV7-6 and TRBJ1-2, is GAGVSQSPRYKVTKRGQDVALRCDPISGHVSLYWYRQALGQGPEFLTYFNYEAQQDKSGLPNDRFSAERPEGSISTLTIQRTEQRDSAMYRCASSLLRAYSGEDPLNYGYTFGSGTRLTVV.

This clone was found a few times. The V gene is TRBV9, the J gene TRBJ2-7, with D perhaps TRBD2 (7 bases). The CDR3 sequence is 14 residues long. Deletions cut 3 bases from V and 0 bases from J, with 10 bases between. Germline V gene data show CDR1 as SGDLS and CDR2 as YYNGEE. The CDR3 DNA sequence: TGTGCCAGCAGCGCCCGGGGGGCCTCCTACGAGCAGTACTTC. Translated: CASSARGASYEQYF.

V and J are TRBV6-5 and TRBJ1-2; TRBD1 agrees at 12 bases. V trimming: 1 base; J trimming: 7 bases; junction bases outside the gene matches: 7. The CDR3 extends over 16 amino acids. CDR1 and CDR2 from the germline V gene are MNHEY and SVGAGI. CDR3 sequence (DNA): TGTGCCAGCAGTTACTTAACCGGGACAGGGGGCGGTGGCTACACCTTC. Protein product: CASSYLTGTGGGGYTF.

V and J are TRBV7-9 and TRBJ1-2; TRBD1 aligns across 9 bases. Germline lookup yields CDR1 SEHNR and CDR2 FQNEAQ (reference sequence). V lost 7 bases and J lost 7; bases outside the gene matches: 10. The CDR3 consists of 14 residues. CDR3 region: CASNLGQGTAGYTF. The CDR3 DNA is TGTGCCAGCAACCTAGGACAGGGGACGGCTGGCTACACCTTC.

V usage is TRBV24-1 and J usage is TRBJ2-1; 9 nucleotides agree with TRBD1. CDR1 is KGHDR, CDR2 SFDVKD, per germline. V lost 9 bases to trimming and J lost 4 bases; unmatched junction nucleotides: 9. The length of the CDR3 is 15 residues. The CDR3 reads CATGSDRGLYNEQFF. The CDR3 nucleotides are TGTGCCACCGGGTCGGACAGGGGACTTTACAATGAGCAGTTCTTC.

This clone was detected a few times. The rearrangement uses TRBV20-1 and TRBJ1-5, with a tentative D call TRBD1 (6 bases). The ends were cut back, 3 bases at V and 7 bases at J, with 13 bases in the middle. This CDR3 has 13 amino acids. Germline loops: CDR1 DFQATT, CDR2 SNEGSKA (reference sequence). The CDR3 DNA follows: TGCAGTGCTAGTTCGGGGGGCTGGCAGCCCCAGCATTTT. It codes for CSASSGGWQPQHF.

J is TRBJ2-1 and V is TRBV7-3; TRBD2 matches 7 bases. The germline V gene has CDR1 SGHTA and CDR2 FQGTGA. V shed 2 bases and J 6 bases; nucleotides not matched to a gene: 4. CDR3 length equals 14 residues. The CDR3 DNA reads TGTGCCAGCAGCTTAGCGGGGGTTACCAATGAGCAGTTCTTC. Translation gives CASSLAGVTNEQFF.

In its sample, this clone was seen a few times. V and J are TRBV3-1 (or the pseudogene TRBV3-2) and TRBJ1-1, with TRBD1 as a possible D gene (5 bases). The CDR3 contains 15 residues. V lost 3 bases and J lost 5, with 16 bases in between. CDR1 is LGHDT, CDR2 YNNKEL, per germline (reference sequence). The CDR3 DNA is TGTGCCAGCAGCCATTTAGATCAGGGTAGGACTGAAGCTTTCTTT. Protein: CASSHLDQGRTEAFF.

The rearrangement joins TRBV27 to TRBJ2-7, with 8 bases identical to TRBD1. Germline V gene lookup returns CDR1 MNHEY and CDR2 SMNVEV (reference sequence). This CDR3 contains 14 residues. Trimming took 2 bases from V and 6 from J; bases not matched to a gene: 6. The CDR3 loop is CASSLTLGTGEQYF. The CDR3 nucleotides are TGTGCCAGCAGTTTAACCCTTGGGACAGGCGAGCAGTACTTC.

The V gene is TRBV5-4, the J gene TRBJ1-2; D ambiguous. Germline-derived CDR1 and CDR2 are SGHNT and YYREEE (reference sequence). This CDR3 region has 15 residues. Trimming left V 2 bases short and J 2 bases short, with 13 bases between. The CDR3 DNA is TGTGCCAGCAGCTTAGGGAGAGACTCGAACTATGGCTACACCTTC. Its protein is CASSLGRDSNYGYTF.

The rearrangement joins TRBV3-1 (or the pseudogene TRBV3-2) to TRBJ1-2; possibly TRBD1 for D (6 bases). The CDR3 has 16 residues. Between the trimmed V and J ends, which lost 2 bases and 5 bases, there was a span of 18 bases. Germline CDR1 is LGHDT and CDR2 is YNNKEL (reference sequence). CDR3 residues: CASSQPGPGRGYGYTF. The CDR3 DNA sequence: TGTGCCAGCAGCCAACCAGGACCGGGGAGGGGGTATGGCTACACCTTC.

The V call is TRBV27, the J call TRBJ1-5, with D perhaps matching TRBD1 (5 bases). Germline-derived CDR1 and CDR2 are MNHEY and SMNVEV (reference sequence). The CDR3 totals 15 residues. The V and J ends lost 4 bases and 0 bases respectively, with 10 bases between them. Here the CDR3 reads CASSSGTSSNQPQHF. The DNA for the CDR3 is TGTGCCAGCAGTTCCGGGACTAGTAGCAATCAGCCCCAGCATTTT.

The chain links TRBV7-2 to TRBJ2-1; TRBD2 is a possible D gene (6 bases). The CDR3 loop spans 13 amino acids. Germline V CDR1 and CDR2: SGHTA, FQGNSA. With 2 bases removed from V and 8 bases from J, the gap between germline ends came to 10 bases. The CDR3 sequence is CASSLMASDEQFF. As DNA, the CDR3 is TGTGCCAGCAGCTTAATGGCTAGCGATGAGCAGTTCTTC.

This sequence joins TRBV3-1 (or the pseudogene TRBV3-2) and TRBJ1-6; TRBD1 is a possible D gene (5 bases). CDR1 is LGHDT and CDR2 is YNNKEL in the germline V gene (reference sequence). Trimming cost V 0 bases and J 0 bases, with 9 bases left between them. This CDR3 is 17 amino acids long. The DNA of the CDR3 is TGTGCCAGCAGCCAAGATCGGCAGGGCTCCTATAATTCACCCCTCCACTTT. Its translation: CASSQDRQGSYNSPLHF.

The chain links TRBV7-9 to TRBJ2-5; 10 nucleotides align to TRBD1. V dropped 5 bases and J dropped 4; count of bases not matched to a gene: 13. The CDR3 totals 17 residues. Germline CDR1 and CDR2: SEHNR and FQNEAQ (reference sequence). DNA for the CDR3: TGTGCCAGCAGCGGGGCGGCTGACAGGGGGCGCAGAGAGACCCAGTACTTC. Translating it yields CASSGAADRGRRETQYF.

This clone was picked up one time. This chain joins TRBV19 and TRBJ2-7, with D possibly TRBD2 on 6 matching bases. Trimming pared 2 bases from V and 6 bases from J, leaving 14 bases between. This CDR3 region has 14 residues. Germline V gives CDR1 LNHDA, CDR2 SQIVND (reference sequence). CDR3 DNA sequence: TGTGCCAGTAGTATAACACTAGCAGTAACCGAGCAGTACTTC. The encoded protein is CASSITLAVTEQYF.

The chain has TRBV29-1 and TRBJ1-2; 9 bases match TRBD1. Germline trimming cut 6 bases from V and 3 bases from J; bases unmatched to any gene: 5. Germline CDR1 and CDR2: SQVTM and ANQGSEA. The CDR3 consists of 13 residues. The CDR3 nucleotides read TGCAGCGTCTCGGGACAGGGTGACTATGGCTACACCTTC. Its protein is CSVSGQGDYGYTF.

By share, this clone counts as medium-sized. V gene TRBV10-2 combines with J gene TRBJ2-7, with D possibly being TRBD2 (5 bases). This CDR3 is 14 amino acids long. CDR1 is WSHSY, CDR2 SAAADI, per germline. V was trimmed by 5 bases and J by 0 bases, leaving 11 bases between them. As DNA, the CDR3 is TGCGCCAGCAGTCCAGCGGAGATCTCCTACGAGCAGTACTTC. Translating gives CASSPAEISYEQYF.

This clone appeared a single time. The V call is TRBV9, the J call TRBJ2-7; TRBD1 agrees at 9 bases. The CDR3 sequence is 14 residues long. Unmatched junction bases numbered 5, after V lost 4 bases and J lost 3 bases. CDR1 SGDLS and CDR2 YYNGEE come from the germline V gene. The DNA for the CDR3 is TGTGCCAGCAGCTTAACAGGGGGCGGCTACGAGCAGTACTTC. Its translation: CASSLTGGGYEQYF.